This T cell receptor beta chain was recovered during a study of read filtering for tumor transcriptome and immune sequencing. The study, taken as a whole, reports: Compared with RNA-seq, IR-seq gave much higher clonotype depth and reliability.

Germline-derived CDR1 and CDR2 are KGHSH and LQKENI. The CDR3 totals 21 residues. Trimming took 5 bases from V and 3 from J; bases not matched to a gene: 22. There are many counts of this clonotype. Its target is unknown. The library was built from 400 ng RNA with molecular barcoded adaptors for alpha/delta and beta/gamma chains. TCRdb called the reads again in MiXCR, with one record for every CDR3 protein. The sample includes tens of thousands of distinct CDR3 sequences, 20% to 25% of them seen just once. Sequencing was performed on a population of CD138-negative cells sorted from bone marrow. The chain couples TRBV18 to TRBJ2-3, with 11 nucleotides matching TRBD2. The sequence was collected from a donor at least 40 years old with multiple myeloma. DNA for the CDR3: TGTGCCAGCTCATTTCGGGGGACTAGCGGCGTAAGAGGGTTCGGGACAGATACGCAGTATTTT. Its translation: CASSFRGTSGVRGFGTDTQYF.